The 30 T cell receptor beta chains in this list originate from one sample, sequenced in a study of cytomegalovirus exposure and HLA in healthy donors. PCR employed 60 Vbeta and 13 Jbeta primers. Clones were read by immunoSEQ multiplex PCR, and TCRdb kept only the in-frame ones, dropping some. Altogether about 170,000 clones are present, around three quarters being singletons, with the ten largest covering less than 2.5%. The sequenced material came from PBMCs. The source of these receptors is a woman aged 50 to 60 in good health and CMV-seronegative.

Note on this clone: A junction boundary mismatches the germline segment, possibly from a read error. V usage is TRBV28 and J usage is TRBJ1-3, with D maybe TRBD1 (6 bases). Germline lookup yields CDR1 MDHEN and CDR2 SYDVKM. CDR3 length equals 12 residues. The CDR3 DNA is TGTGCCAGCAGTTCCACCCAGGGGACATGCATTTTT. Translated: CASSSTQGTCIF.

The rearrangement uses TRBV6-5 and TRBJ2-7; 7 bases align to TRBD2. The CDR3 runs to 14 residues. Losses at the gene ends were 5 bases for V and 5 bases for J; bases not matched to a gene: 9. The V gene's germline CDR1 is MNHEY and CDR2 SVGAGI. The CDR3 DNA is TGTGCCAGCAGTGACGCGGGAGTCGAAGACGAGCAGTACTTC. It specifies CASSDAGVEDEQYF.

This clone was found once. The V gene is TRBV6-6, the J gene TRBJ1-4; 10 bases are a match to TRBD1. Germline trimming cut 7 bases from V and 1 base from J; bases unmatched to any gene: 6. The CDR3 has 16 amino acids. Germline CDR1 reads MNHNY; CDR2 reads SVGAGI (reference sequence). The CDR3, as DNA: TGTGCCAGCACGGGGGACAGGGGAGGAACTAATGAAAAACTGTTTTTT. Residues: CASTGDRGGTNEKLFF.

The gene calls are TRBV6-5 and TRBJ2-2; unclear D gene. CDR3 length: 13 amino acids. Trimming removed 7 bases at V and 0 bases at J, with 6 bases between. Germline V gene data show CDR1 as MNHEY and CDR2 as SVGAGI. Here the CDR3 reads CASMQANTGELFF. CDR3 in DNA: TGTGCCAGCATGCAGGCGAACACCGGGGAGCTGTTTTTT.

Regarding this clone: Other DNA sequences from this sample encode an identical CDR3 as well. V and J are TRBV4-1 and TRBJ2-7; 9 bases are shared with TRBD1. This CDR3 has 15 residues. Germline V lookup: CDR1 MGHRA, CDR2 YSYEKL. V shed 4 bases and J 2 bases; nucleotides not matched to a gene: 6. CDR3 amino acids: CASSLGGQGAYEQYF. The CDR3 nucleotides read TGCGCCAGCAGCCTGGGGGGACAGGGTGCCTACGAGCAGTACTTC.

This sequence joins TRBV28 and TRBJ2-3, with TRBD2 as a possible D gene (7 bases). Per germline, CDR1 MDHEN and CDR2 SYDVKM. The length of the CDR3 is 15 residues. V was pared by 2 bases and J by 1 base, with 10 bases between. The CDR3 here is CASSLGGGGTDTQYF. The CDR3 nucleotides read TGTGCCAGCAGTTTAGGCGGGGGCGGCACAGATACGCAGTATTTT.

The chain has TRBV30 and TRBJ2-3, with 11 bases aligning to TRBD2. The CDR3 has 15 amino acids. Germline trimming cut 0 bases from V and 4 bases from J; bases unmatched to any gene: 3. Germline CDR1 GTSNPN, CDR2 SVGIG (reference sequence). Here the CDR3 reads CAWSVPSGGPDTQYF. The CDR3 DNA is TGTGCCTGGAGTGTTCCTAGCGGGGGGCCAGATACGCAGTATTTT.

The rearrangement uses TRBV7-9 and TRBJ2-7, with TRBD1 matching over 7 bases. Trimming at V came to 5 bases and at J to 0 bases, leaving 7 bases not matched to a gene. Germline V lookup: CDR1 SEHNR, CDR2 FQNEAQ (reference sequence). The CDR3 runs to 15 residues. DNA of the CDR3: TGTGCCAGCAGCCAGGGCAGGGGGAGCTCCTACGAGCAGTACTTC. Protein sequence: CASSQGRGSSYEQYF.

This chain links TRBV7-8 with TRBJ1-3; TRBD1 matches 9 bases. The CDR3 is 16 amino acids. Unmatched junction bases numbered 11, after V lost 6 bases and J lost 5 bases. Germline lookup yields CDR1 SGHVS and CDR2 FQNEAQ. DNA of the CDR3: TGTGCCAGCAGTGGGGGGACAGGGACGTTCCGAAACACCATATATTTT. This encodes CASSGGTGTFRNTIYF.

The V and J genes are TRBV7-9 and TRBJ2-1, with 14 bases matching TRBD2. The V segment lost 5 bases and the J segment 6 bases; nucleotides outside the gene matches: 3. In germline, CDR1 is SEHNR, CDR2 FQNEAQ (reference sequence). The CDR3 runs to 15 residues. The CDR3 sequence: CASSEGLAGANEQFF. The CDR3 region has the DNA TGTGCCAGCAGCGAGGGACTAGCGGGAGCCAATGAGCAGTTCTTC. Drawing the rest from reference TRBV7-9 and TRBJ2-1, the complete variable domain is DTGVSQNPRHKITKRGQNVTFRCDPISEHNRLYWYRQTLGQGPEFLTYFQNEAQLEKSRLLSDRFSAERPKGSFSTLEIQRTEQGDSAMYLCASSEGLAGANEQFFGPGTRLTVL.

V is TRBV14 and J is TRBJ2-1, with 10 bases lining up with TRBD1. This CDR3 has 17 residues. V dropped 0 bases and J dropped 2; count of bases not matched to a gene: 4. Germline lookup yields CDR1 SGHDN and CDR2 FVKESK. The CDR3 coding sequence is TGTGCCAGCAGCCAAGAGATAGGGACAGGGGCCTACAATGAGCAGTTCTTC. Amino acids: CASSQEIGTGAYNEQFF.

The V call is TRBV19, the J call TRBJ2-5; the D gene is possibly TRBD1 (5 bases). Germline assignment: CDR1 LNHDA and CDR2 SQIVND (reference sequence). V was trimmed by 7 bases and J by 2 bases, leaving 20 bases between them. The CDR3 consists of 16 residues. The CDR3 spells CASTWGSRKGQETQYF. The CDR3 DNA reads as TGTGCCAGTACGTGGGGCTCGCGAAAGGGACAAGAGACCCAGTACTTC. The variable domain in full, completed from reference TRBV19 and TRBJ2-5, reads DGGITQSPKYLFRKEGQNVTLSCEQNLNHDAMYWYRQDPGQGLRLIYYSQIVNDFQKGDIAEGYSVSREKKESFPLTVTSAQKNPTAFYLCASTWGSRKGQETQYFGPGTRLLVL.

This clone was seen more than once but under ten times. V usage is TRBV7-8 and J usage is TRBJ1-1, with 8 bases matching TRBD1. CDR3 length: 15 amino acids. CDR1 is SGHVS, CDR2 FQNEAQ, per germline. The junction had 7 bases not matched to a gene; V was cut back by 6 bases and J by 1 base. The CDR3 loop is CASRGPGTGNTEAFF. In DNA, the CDR3 is TGTGCCAGCAGAGGACCCGGGACAGGGAACACTGAAGCTTTCTTT.

J is TRBJ2-5 and V is TRBV6-1, with 9 bases that match TRBD2. With V trimmed by 1 base and J by 1 base, 4 bases remained unmatched. This CDR3 region has 16 residues. Germline lookup yields CDR1 MNHNS and CDR2 SASEGT. CDR3 nucleotide sequence: TGTGCCAGCAGTGAAGGAGCGGGGGGATTCCAAGAGACCCAGTACTTC. It is translated as CASSEGAGGFQETQYF.

V usage is TRBV18 and J usage is TRBJ2-2; D remains ambiguous. Germline values: CDR1 KGHSH, CDR2 LQKENI. Trimming cost V 4 bases and J 1 base, with 4 bases left between them. The CDR3 is 13 residues long. CDR3 nucleotides: TGTGCCAGCTCACTTCAGAACACCGGGGAGCTGTTTTTT. It specifies CASSLQNTGELFF.

The chain carries TRBV29-1 and TRBJ2-1, with D possibly matching TRBD2 (6 bases). The ends were cut back, 7 bases at V and 1 base at J, with 14 bases in the middle. CDR3 length: 14 amino acids. The germline V gene has CDR1 SQVTM and CDR2 ANQGSEA. CDR3: CSAGSMFSYNEQFF. DNA for the CDR3: TGCAGCGCCGGGAGCATGTTTTCCTACAATGAGCAGTTCTTC.

This chain connects TRBV9 to TRBJ1-1, with D unclear. This CDR3 contains 14 residues. V lost 4 bases and J 1 base, leaving 11 bases between the germline ends. CDR1 is SGDLS and CDR2 is YYNGEE in the germline V gene. CDR3 in amino acids: CASSLGTRNTEAFF. In DNA form, the CDR3 reads TGTGCCAGCAGCCTAGGAACGCGGAACACTGAAGCTTTCTTT.

Turning to this clone: The same CDR3 is also encoded by other DNA sequences in this sample. This sequence joins TRBV19 and TRBJ2-7; 9 bases agree with TRBD1. The length of the CDR3 is 16 residues. The junction had 8 bases not matched to a gene; V was cut back by 5 bases and J by 0 bases. Germline loops: CDR1 LNHDA, CDR2 SQIVND (reference sequence). The CDR3 DNA reads as TGTGCCAGTAGTGATGGCGGGACAGGGACCTCCTACGAGCAGTACTTC. As protein: CASSDGGTGTSYEQYF.

The CDR3 DNA sequence: TGCGCCAGCAGCCAAGATGGGAAGGGGGGGCAAGAGACCCAGTACTTC. Translation: CASSQDGKGGQETQYF. The V and J genes are TRBV4-3 and TRBJ2-5; D perhaps matches TRBD2 (7 bases). The V gene's germline CDR1 is LGHNA and CDR2 YSLEER. V was shortened by 0 bases and J by 2 bases, with 13 bases between the two germline ends. CDR3 length: 16 amino acids.

This chain joins TRBV5-5 and TRBJ2-7; D is unclear. This CDR3 contains 14 residues. Per the germline V gene, CDR1 is SGHKS and CDR2 is YYEKEE (reference sequence). V was trimmed by 0 bases and J by 2 bases, leaving 9 bases between them. CDR3 amino acids: CASSLAVIPYEQYF. Written as DNA, the CDR3 is TGTGCCAGCAGCTTGGCAGTTATTCCCTACGAGCAGTACTTC.

The chain uses TRBV28 and TRBJ1-3; 8 nucleotides agree with TRBD1. This CDR3 spans 15 amino acids. The J segment lost 4 bases and the V segment lost 7 bases, leaving 9 bases of the junction unmatched. Looked up from germline, CDR1 is MDHEN and CDR2 is SYDVKM. The CDR3 loop is CASTFQGARGNTIYF. The CDR3 DNA reads TGTGCCAGCACTTTCCAGGGGGCGCGGGGAAACACCATATATTTT.

About this clone itself: Other DNA sequences in the sample encode the same CDR3. The genes are TRBV28 and TRBJ2-7, with 7 bases identical to TRBD2. The V segment lost 1 base and the J segment 3 bases; nucleotides outside the gene matches: 3. Germline values: CDR1 MDHEN, CDR2 SYDVKM. The CDR3 sequence is 14 residues long. The CDR3 DNA sequence: TGTGCCAGCAGTTTATCCGGCGGGAGCTACGAGCAGTACTTC. It specifies CASSLSGGSYEQYF.

This chain connects TRBV28 to TRBJ1-6, with 8 bases matching TRBD1. The CDR3 has 15 residues. CDR1 and CDR2 (germline): MDHEN, SYDVKM. The J segment lost 10 bases and the V segment lost 6 bases, leaving 11 bases of the junction unmatched. CDR3 sequence reads: CASSYLDREGSPLHF. CDR3 nucleotides: TGTGCCAGCAGCTACCTGGACAGGGAAGGGTCACCCCTCCACTTT.

This clone was observed a few times. The chain joins TRBV5-6 to TRBJ2-3, with D perhaps matching TRBD2 (6 bases). This CDR3 has 14 residues. The V end lost 4 bases, the J end lost 8 bases, and 17 bases lay between the germline ends. The germline gives CDR1 SGHDT, CDR2 YYEEEE. CDR3 in DNA: TGTGCCAGCAGCCCGTCCGTCGGGGGAGGTACGCAGTATTTT. Translation gives CASSPSVGGGTQYF. Looking up the rest from reference TRBV5-6 and TRBJ2-3 gives the full variable domain: DAGVTQSPTHLIKTRGQQVTLRCSPKSGHDTVSWYQQALGQGPQFIFQYYEEEERQRGNFPDRFSGHQFPNYSSELNVNALLLGDSALYLCASSPSVGGGTQYFGPGTRLTVL.

Notes on this clone: One end of the junction varies from germline; a read error may be responsible. Additional DNA sequences in this sample encode the identical CDR3. The chain recombines TRBV5-5 with TRBJ1-6; 7 bases align to TRBD1. The CDR3 runs to 16 residues. The germline V gene has CDR1 SGHKS and CDR2 YYEKEE (reference sequence). As DNA, the CDR3 is TGTGCCAGCAGCTTGGGCCTGGGACAGAAGAATTCACCTCTCCACTTT. It codes for CASSLGLGQKNSPLHF.

This rearrangement joins TRBV21-1 to TRBJ2-7; whether TRBD1, the table's D call, matches the DNA was not checked. TRBV21-1 is a documented pseudogene. The CDR3 has 11 residues. The CDR3 region is CASPRGNEQYF. The CDR3 DNA sequence: TGTGCCAGCCCCAGGGGGAACGAGCAGTACTTC.

The rearrangement joins TRBV7-2 to TRBJ2-6; TRBD1 matches at 8 bases. This CDR3 contains 19 residues. Trimming at V came to 5 bases and at J to 0 bases, leaving 12 bases not matched to a gene. Germline CDR1 and CDR2: SGHTA and FQGNSA. CDR3 nucleotide sequence: TGTGCCAGCAGCCCATCCCGGACAGGGTTTAGCTCTGGGGCCAACGTCCTGACTTTC. Amino acid sequence: CASSPSRTGFSSGANVLTF.

The chain links TRBV5-1 to TRBJ2-7; the match to TRBD2 covers 9 bases. Germline CDR1 SGHRS, CDR2 YFSETQ. V dropped 1 base and J dropped 6; count of bases not matched to a gene: 20. This CDR3 contains 19 residues. CDR3 in amino acids: CASSLSISGYGGRDGEQYF. The DNA of the CDR3 is TGCGCCAGCAGCTTGTCAATATCCGGGTATGGCGGGAGGGATGGCGAGCAGTACTTC.

The genes are TRBV28 and TRBJ2-1, with TRBD2 matching 8 bases. V lost 8 bases and J lost 3; bases outside the gene matches: 3. Germline CDR1 is MDHEN and CDR2 is SYDVKM. The CDR3 totals 13 residues. CDR3 region: CASGSGGYNEQFF. As DNA, the CDR3 is TGTGCCAGCGGGAGCGGGGGCTACAATGAGCAGTTCTTC.

By its share, this clone is medium-sized. The V and J genes are TRBV7-9 and TRBJ2-3; possibly TRBD2 for D (5 bases). V was trimmed by 0 bases and J by 0 bases, leaving 10 bases between them. The germline V gene has CDR1 SEHNR and CDR2 FQNEAQ (reference sequence). The CDR3 sequence is 16 residues long. The CDR3 bases are TGTGCCAGCAGCTTAGCCCTAGCCCAAAGCACAGATACGCAGTATTTT. Protein sequence: CASSLALAQSTDTQYF.